This note documents a single T cell receptor beta chain sequence. This CDR3 contains 14 residues. The J segment lost 2 bases and the V segment lost 1 base, leaving 1 base of the junction unmatched. The germline V gene has CDR1 SNHLY and CDR2 FYNNEI. Indicated time point: after dendritic cell vaccination, including at tumor progression/relapse. This entry is derived from a study of glioma-infiltrating T cells after dendritic cell vaccination. Study information: Dendritic cells derived from monocytes and pulsed with autologous tumor lysate formed the vaccine.

Some clones are missing from TCRdb's copy, which holds only in-frame ones; the method was immunoSEQ multiplex PCR. This table holds some 110,000 clones, around 87% found once. Sequenced here: blood, sampled after dendritic cell vaccination. The source is a human donor with glioblastoma. The genes are TRBV2 and TRBJ1-2; 7 nucleotides line up with TRBD1. The CDR3 reads CASSEGRGNYGYTF. The CDR3 DNA sequence: TGTGCCAGCAGTGAAGGCAGGGGGAACTATGGCTACACCTTC.